A selection of T cell receptor beta chains follows, all from one sample in a study of PD-L1 blockade in urothelial cancer. Repertoires were generated with immunoSEQ multiplex PCR, while TCRdb's copy carries only in-frame clones and drops some. The data hold roughly 130,000 clones, with around 84% observed a single time. Specimen: PBMCs, collected around atezolizumab (anti-PD-L1) treatment. The receptors stem from a man over 45 with urothelial cancer. Both conserved end residues are trimmed from each CDR3. The order of the fields is J gene, clone size, V gene, CDR3 protein. Size values are once, few and many counts, or a class for expanded clones, and some rows have none.

TRBJ1-5 . TRBV10-3 SSGGEYSNQPQH
TRBJ2-3 . TRBV27 ASSLLDRADTQY
TRBJ2-3 few TRBV2 ASSPTSGSTDTQY
TRBJ2-1 . TRBV11-3 ASSSLAGYNEQF
TRBJ1-5 few TRBV4-2 ASSQDGQGSQPQH
TRBJ2-1 . TRBV4-2 ASSQAAGENNEQF
TRBJ1-1 . TRBV18 ASTRFQGADTEAF
TRBJ2-7 once TRBV7-8 ASSLVEGPYEQY
TRBJ1-1 . TRBV9 ASSGGQNMNTEAF
TRBJ1-1 . TRBV7-3 ASSGGRDTEAF
TRBJ2-7 . TRBV19 ASSTRDSYYEQY
TRBJ2-2 . TRBV28 ASSQYSGSVGGELF
TRBJ1-1 . TRBV6-1 ASSPSRGVSTEAF
TRBJ2-2 . TRBV25-1 ASSRANRDTGELF
TRBJ1-3 many TRBV5-1 ASSSQSSGNTIY
TRBJ2-7 . TRBV7-2 ASSLALGTSRAYEQY
TRBJ2-1 . TRBV7-2 ASSLRSGRFNEQF
TRBJ2-7 . TRBV10-1 ASNGTSGAYEQY
TRBJ2-5 . TRBV7-2 ASSPGSGAQETQY
TRBJ1-2 . TRBV30 AWSREANYGYT
TRBJ1-2 . TRBV27 ASSSRQGDGYT
TRBJ1-4 . TRBV20-1 SARGEKLF
TRBJ2-1 . TRBV18 ASSPGTSAYNEQF
TRBJ2-4 . TRBV4-1 ASSQANLLGLAKNIQY
TRBJ2-2 . TRBV4-1 ASSPLSGRATGELF
TRBJ2-4 . TRBV11-2 ASSGNLAGGPIIQY
TRBJ1-3 . TRBV11-2 ASSLVGAGNTIY
TRBJ1-2 . TRBV7-2 ASSVPGQGYGYT
TRBJ2-7 . TRBV30 AWSEESRYEQY
TRBJ2-3 . TRBV7-8 ASSLLYSGITDTQY
TRBJ1-1 . TRBV7-9 ASSLESQGTEAF
TRBJ1-6 . TRBV11-1 ASSLEGGSHNSPLH
TRBJ2-1 . TRBV11-3 ASSLTPGLAGNEQF
TRBJ2-7 few TRBV10-1 ASSDDFTGRLY
TRBJ2-2 . TRBV13 ASPAGLAGGHTGELF
TRBJ2-1 . TRBV7-8 ASSLALAGGPNEQF
TRBJ1-6 . TRBV4-1 ASSQATPNGNSPLH
TRBJ1-5 many TRBV2 ASTLGDSPRNQPQH
TRBJ2-1 . TRBV7-8 ASSFRDRGDNEQF
TRBJ1-1 . TRBV29-1 SVGPGRDRRGNTEAF
TRBJ2-1 . TRBV13 ASSLWTSGRSYNEQF
TRBJ1-3 . TRBV30 AWSAGGSGNTIY
TRBJ2-7 . TRBV6-5 ASSRQGGRAYEQY
TRBJ2-3 . TRBV5-4 ASSLDGGNLPDTQY
TRBJ1-1 . TRBV6-4 ASSARVDTEAF
TRBJ1-2 . TRBV19 ASSRRQDPSSYGYT
TRBJ1-5 few TRBV30 AWSGTGGDQPQH
TRBJ2-1 . TRBV28 ASRIGGGEQF
TRBJ1-5 once TRBV7-8 ASSLEGVNSNQPQH
TRBJ2-3 . TRBV19 ASRGTSVSDTQY
TRBJ2-5 . TRBV28 ASSKSGTGGGKTQY